Following are 9 T cell receptor beta chains from one sample sequenced in a study of identical twins. Using its own MiXCR run on the 5' RACE reads, TCRdb lists one record per CDR3 protein. The sample has a few hundred thousand distinct CDR3 sequences; roughly 26% are singletons. The same data also went into a second study, on T cells expressing NK-cell markers.

Sequencing input: CD4+ T cells sorted from blood. These receptors originate from a woman in her late teens or twenties in good health.

The DNA of the CDR3 is TGTGCCAGTAGTCAGGACAGGTTCAATGAGCAGTTCTTC. The encoded protein is CASSQDRFNEQFF. The chain is built from TRBV19 and TRBJ2-1, with 7 nucleotides matching TRBD1. CDR1 and CDR2 (germline): LNHDA, SQIVND (reference sequence). With V trimmed by 5 bases and J by 6 bases, 4 bases remained unmatched. There are 13 residues in the CDR3.

The V and J genes are TRBV20-1 and TRBJ2-5; 8 bases fit TRBD1. Germline-derived CDR1 and CDR2 are DFQATT and SNEGSKA (reference sequence). The CDR3 consists of 12 residues. The CDR3 loop is CSAGGHQETQYF. In DNA form, the CDR3 reads TGCAGCGCAGGGGGCCACCAAGAGACCCAGTACTTC.

The chain is built from TRBV27 and TRBJ2-3, with 12 bases lining up with TRBD2. The CDR3 sequence is 17 residues long. Losses at the gene ends were 8 bases for V and 0 bases for J; bases not matched to a gene: 9. CDR1 is MNHEY, CDR2 SMNVEV, per germline (reference sequence). The CDR3 spells CASRAGLAGTSTDTQYF. The CDR3 DNA is TGTGCCAGCCGGGCGGGACTAGCGGGTACTAGCACAGATACGCAGTATTTT.

V is TRBV21-1 and J is TRBJ2-7. TRBV21-1 is given as a pseudogene. The CDR3 totals 15 residues. CDR3 in amino acids: CASSKSARGPYEQYF. In DNA form, the CDR3 reads TGTGCCAGCAGCAAAAGCGCGAGAGGGCCCTACGAGCAGTACTTC.

The chain joins TRBV10-3 to TRBJ2-5; perhaps TRBD1 as D (5 bases). Germline V gene data show CDR1 as ENHRY and CDR2 as SYGVKD. V lost 5 bases and J 5 bases, leaving 12 bases between the germline ends. The CDR3 runs to 13 residues. The CDR3 DNA is TGTGCCATCAGTCCAGGGTTGAGGGAGACCCAGTACTTC. It specifies CAISPGLRETQYF.

This clonotype has only a few counts. The rearrangement joins TRBV12-3 or TRBV12-4 to TRBJ2-7; 10 positions match TRBD2. V lost 8 bases and J lost 5; bases outside the gene matches: 15. The CDR3 runs to 16 residues. The CDR3 DNA follows: TGTGCCAGCTGCCGGGAGCGGGAGGGCCTCCCCCACGAGCAGTACTTC. Its translation is CASCREREGLPHEQYF.

This clonotype occurred a few times. CDR3 in amino acids: CAISVGTYYGYTF. The DNA of the CDR3 is TGTGCCATCAGTGTGGGCACCTACTATGGCTACACCTTC. The genes are TRBV10-3 and TRBJ1-2; D call uncertain. The V and J ends lost 4 bases and 3 bases respectively, with 9 bases between them. The CDR3 extends over 13 amino acids. Germline loops: CDR1 ENHRY, CDR2 SYGVKD.

This clonotype appeared a few times. The genes are TRBV11-2 and TRBJ1-2; 7 positions match TRBD1. The CDR3 is 14 amino acids. V shed 5 bases and J 6 bases; nucleotides not matched to a gene: 9. Germline V gives CDR1 SGHAT, CDR2 FQNNGV. CDR3 amino acids: CASSAIQGFNGYTF. The CDR3 nucleotides are TGTGCCAGCAGCGCGATACAGGGGTTCAATGGCTACACCTTC. The whole variable domain, filled in from reference TRBV11-2 and TRBJ1-2, reads EAGVAQSPRYKIIEKRQSVAFWCNPISGHATLYWYQQILGQGPKLLIQFQNNGVVDDSQLPKDRFSAERLKGVDSTLKIQPAKLEDSAVYLCASSAIQGFNGYTFGSGTRLTVV.

This clonotype was counted only a few times. V usage is TRBV7-2 and J usage is TRBJ2-1, with 7 bases aligning to TRBD1. Losses at the gene ends were 1 base for V and 9 bases for J; bases not matched to a gene: 6. Germline CDR1 and CDR2: SGHTA and FQGNSA. The CDR3 consists of 14 residues. CDR3 region: CASSLEGGRREQFF. CDR3 nucleotide sequence: TGTGCCAGCAGCTTAGAAGGGGGCCGTCGTGAGCAGTTCTTC.